Below, one T cell receptor (beta chain) is given with its context. Its cognate antigen is unknown. The CDR3 runs to 17 residues. The germline V gene encodes CDR1 MGHRA and CDR2 YSYEKL. V lost 2 bases, J lost 4 bases, and 10 bases stayed unmatched. Clones were sequenced by immunoSEQ multiplex PCR, and TCRdb holds only the in-frame ones, with some missing. The data hold around 88,000 clones, with approximately 90% observed a single time. This record comes from a study of graft-versus-host responses after intestinal transplantation. This TCR was sampled from a human donor who was the organ donor for an intestinal transplant. The V and J genes are TRBV4-1 and TRBJ2-1, with TRBD1 matching 8 bases. The specimen comprised unstimulated CD8+ T cells sorted from spleen or lymph node cells, sampled before transplant. Written as DNA, the CDR3 is TGCGCCAGCAGCCAACCCCCCGGGACAGGAAATTACAATGAGCAGTTCTTC. Translated, it gives CASSQPPGTGNYNEQFF.